A single sample gave rise to the 14 T cell receptor beta chains below, sequenced in a study of identifying expanded T cells in peripheral blood. Clones were read by immunoSEQ multiplex PCR, and TCRdb kept only the in-frame ones, dropping some. The sample consists of more than 85,000 clones, around 89% of them appearing once. Sequenced sample: blood. Receptors were obtained from a person aged 18 to 75 in good health.

The rearrangement joins TRBV7-9 to TRBJ1-2; maybe TRBD1 (6 bases). The CDR3 totals 14 residues. Germline V CDR1 and CDR2: SEHNR, FQNEAQ (reference sequence). Trimming shortened V by 4 bases and J by 8 bases, and 17 bases separated the two germline ends. As DNA, the CDR3 is TGTGCCAGCAGCTCAGCCGAGAGCAGGGGCGGCTACACCTTC. Its translation: CASSSAESRGGYTF.

The rearrangement links TRBV6-6 to TRBJ1-1; TRBD1 matches 10 bases. Germline trimming cut 6 bases from V and 7 bases from J; bases unmatched to any gene: 5. Germline V CDR1 and CDR2: MNHNY, SVGAGI (reference sequence). This CDR3 is built from 13 residues. The CDR3 loop is CASRRQGADEAFF. DNA of the CDR3: TGTGCCAGCAGGAGACAGGGGGCAGATGAAGCTTTCTTT.

This clone was detected a few times. The chain has TRBV7-2 and TRBJ1-4, with D uncertain. The CDR3 sequence is 13 residues long. Trimming removed 3 bases at V and 8 bases at J, with 10 bases between. CDR1 SGHTA and CDR2 FQGNSA come from the germline V gene. The chain's CDR3 is CASSFEGREKLFF. CDR3 coding DNA: TGTGCCAGCAGCTTTGAGGGAAGGGAAAAACTGTTTTTT.

The chain recombines TRBV5-1 with TRBJ2-3; TRBD1 matches 7 bases. The V gene end was trimmed by 2 bases and the J gene end by 5 bases; junction bases not matched to a gene: 2. CDR1 and CDR2 from the germline V gene are SGHRS and YFSETQ. The CDR3 is 13 amino acids. The CDR3 DNA is TGCGCCAGCAGCTTTACAGGGGAAGATACGCAGTATTTT. Protein sequence: CASSFTGEDTQYF.

The chain recombines TRBV2 with TRBJ1-2; D is perhaps TRBD1 (6 bases). Trimming pared 7 bases from V and 5 bases from J, leaving 11 bases between. The CDR3 runs 12 residues. CDR1 is SNHLY, CDR2 FYNNEI, per germline. CDR3 sequence (DNA): TGTGCCAGCATGGGCAGGGGTTATGGCTACACCTTC. Amino acids: CASMGRGYGYTF. Combining the CDR3 with reference TRBV2 and TRBJ1-2 gives the whole variable domain EPEVTQTPSHQVTQMGQEVILRCVPISNHLYFYWYRQILGQKVEFLVSFYNNEISEKSEIFDDQFSVERPDGSNFTLKIRSTKLEDSAMYFCASMGRGYGYTFGSGTRLTVV.

This clone was recorded only once. The chain uses TRBV10-3 and TRBJ1-1, with unresolved D. Germline V CDR1 and CDR2: ENHRY, SYGVKD. The CDR3 extends over 13 amino acids. The ends were cut back, 7 bases at V and 5 bases at J, with 14 bases in the middle. CDR3 sequence reads: CAIMEGGGTEAFF. CDR3 sequence (DNA): TGTGCCATCATGGAGGGAGGAGGGACTGAAGCTTTCTTT.

The chain combines TRBV5-6 with TRBJ2-3; a possible D gene is TRBD1 (5 bases). CDR1 is SGHDT and CDR2 is YYEEEE in the germline V gene. The CDR3 consists of 14 residues. The V and J ends lost 1 base and 5 bases respectively, with 11 bases between them. The CDR3 nucleotides are TGTGCCAGCAGCTTGAAGGGGTGGGGAGATACGCAGTATTTT. Translation gives CASSLKGWGDTQYF. Filled out from reference TRBV5-6 and TRBJ2-3, the complete variable domain reads DAGVTQSPTHLIKTRGQQVTLRCSPKSGHDTVSWYQQALGQGPQFIFQYYEEEERQRGNFPDRFSGHQFPNYSSELNVNALLLGDSALYLCASSLKGWGDTQYFGPGTRLTVL.

The rearrangement links TRBV5-1 to TRBJ1-5, with TRBD1 as a possible D gene (5 bases). This CDR3 has 15 residues. The ends were cut back, 2 bases at V and 6 bases at J, with 15 bases in the middle. CDR1 is SGHRS, CDR2 YFSETQ, per germline. CDR3 loop: CASSFGTGLGQPQHF. The CDR3, as DNA: TGCGCCAGCAGCTTTGGGACGGGTTTGGGTCAGCCCCAGCATTTT.

The chain has TRBV6-7 and TRBJ1-3, with D perhaps TRBD1 (6 bases). TRBV6-7 is designated an ORF whose function remains uncertain. Deletions cut 6 bases from V and 0 bases from J, with 15 bases between. This CDR3 spans 16 amino acids. CDR3 residues: CASRSLRGHSGNTIYF. The CDR3 nucleotides are TGTGCCAGCAGGAGCCTTCGGGGACACTCTGGAAACACCATATATTTT.

The chain is built from TRBV18 and TRBJ2-6; maybe TRBD2 (6 bases). V was pared by 4 bases and J by 2 bases, with 21 bases between. Germline V lookup: CDR1 KGHSH, CDR2 LQKENI. The CDR3 contains 19 residues. CDR3 DNA sequence: TGTGCCAGCTCACTCAGTCCCGGAGGGTTTAACCCTGGGGCCAACGTCCTGACTTTC. Its protein product is CASSLSPGGFNPGANVLTF.

This chain uses TRBV5-6 with TRBJ1-3; unclear D gene. Germline-derived CDR1 and CDR2 are SGHDT and YYEEEE. V was clipped by 5 bases and J by 0 bases, with 12 bases between them. This CDR3 contains 15 residues. For the CDR3, the DNA is TGTGCCAGCAGTGCGGGCTTCCCCTCTGGAAACACCATATATTTT. Translating it yields CASSAGFPSGNTIYF. The full variable domain, in which reference TRBV5-6 and TRBJ1-3 provide the parts outside the CDR3, is DAGVTQSPTHLIKTRGQQVTLRCSPKSGHDTVSWYQQALGQGPQFIFQYYEEEERQRGNFPDRFSGHQFPNYSSELNVNALLLGDSALYLCASSAGFPSGNTIYFGEGSWLTVV.

This rearrangement joins TRBV15 to TRBJ2-7, with 7 positions matching TRBD1. There are 14 residues in the CDR3. Germline V lookup: CDR1 LNHNV, CDR2 YYDKDF (reference sequence). V gave up 5 bases and J gave up 1 base; unmatched junction bases: 5. In DNA, the CDR3 is TGTGCCACCAGCCGGGCAGGGGGTTCCTACGAGCAGTACTTC. Residues: CATSRAGGSYEQYF.

In this sample, this clone turned up many times. The chain couples TRBV5-1 to TRBJ2-2; 7 bases agree with TRBD1. CDR1 is SGHRS, CDR2 YFSETQ, per germline. Losses at the gene ends were 4 bases for V and 7 bases for J; bases not matched to a gene: 10. CDR3 length equals 15 residues. CDR3 amino acids: CASSILTGLGGELFF. CDR3 DNA: TGCGCCAGCAGCATACTGACAGGGCTCGGCGGGGAGCTGTTTTTT.

V and J are TRBV7-3 and TRBJ2-7, with 7 bases identical to TRBD2. The ends lost 3 bases at V and 5 bases at J; junction bases unmatched: 4. The CDR3 consists of 13 residues. Germline CDR1 and CDR2: SGHTA and FQGTGA. This chain's CDR3 is CASSFGGRDEQYF. The CDR3, as DNA: TGTGCCAGCAGCTTCGGGGGGAGAGACGAGCAGTACTTC.